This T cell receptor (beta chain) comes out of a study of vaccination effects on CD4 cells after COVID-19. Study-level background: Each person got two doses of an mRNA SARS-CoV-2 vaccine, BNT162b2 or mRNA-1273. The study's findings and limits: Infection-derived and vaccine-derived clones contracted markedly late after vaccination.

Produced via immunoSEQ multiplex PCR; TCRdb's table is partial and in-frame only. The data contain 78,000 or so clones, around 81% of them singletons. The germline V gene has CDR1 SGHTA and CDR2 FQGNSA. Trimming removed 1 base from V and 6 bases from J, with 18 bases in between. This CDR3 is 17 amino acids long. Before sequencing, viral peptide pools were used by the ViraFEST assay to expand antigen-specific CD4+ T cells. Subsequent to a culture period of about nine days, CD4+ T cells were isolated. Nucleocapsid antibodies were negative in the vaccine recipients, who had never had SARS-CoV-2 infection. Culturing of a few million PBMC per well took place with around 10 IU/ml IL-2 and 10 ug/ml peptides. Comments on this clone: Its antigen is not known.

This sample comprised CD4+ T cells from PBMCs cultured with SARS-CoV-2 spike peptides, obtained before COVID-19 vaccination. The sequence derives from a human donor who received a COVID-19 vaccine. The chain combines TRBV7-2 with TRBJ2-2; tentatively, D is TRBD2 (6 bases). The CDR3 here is CASSLDYRRRDAGELFF. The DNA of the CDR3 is TGTGCCAGCAGCTTAGACTATCGGCGGCGGGATGCCGGGGAGCTGTTTTTT.